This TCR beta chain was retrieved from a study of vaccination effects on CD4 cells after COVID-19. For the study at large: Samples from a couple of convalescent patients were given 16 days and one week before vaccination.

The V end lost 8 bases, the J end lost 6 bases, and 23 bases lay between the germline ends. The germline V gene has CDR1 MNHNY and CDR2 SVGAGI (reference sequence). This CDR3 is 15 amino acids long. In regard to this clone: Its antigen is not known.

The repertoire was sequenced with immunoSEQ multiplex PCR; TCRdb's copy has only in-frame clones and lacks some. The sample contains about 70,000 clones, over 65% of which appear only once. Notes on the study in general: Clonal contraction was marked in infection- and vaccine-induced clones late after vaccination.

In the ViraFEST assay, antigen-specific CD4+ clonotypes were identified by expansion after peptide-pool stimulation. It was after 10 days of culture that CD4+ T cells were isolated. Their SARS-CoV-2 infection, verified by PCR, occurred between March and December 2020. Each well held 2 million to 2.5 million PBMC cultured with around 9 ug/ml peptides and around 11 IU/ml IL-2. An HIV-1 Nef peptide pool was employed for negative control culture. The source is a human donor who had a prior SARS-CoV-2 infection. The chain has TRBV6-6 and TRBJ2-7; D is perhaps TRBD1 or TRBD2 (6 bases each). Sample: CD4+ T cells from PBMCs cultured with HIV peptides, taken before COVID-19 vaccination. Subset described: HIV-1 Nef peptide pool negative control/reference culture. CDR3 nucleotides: TGTGCCAGCGGGGGGAGGACGTGGGGGGCCTCCGAGCAGTACTTC. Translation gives CASGGRTWGASEQYF.